This T cell receptor beta chain was obtained from a study of spatial heterogeneity in lung cancer. Study-wide context: Alpha-chain sequences were consistently detected in smaller numbers than beta-chain sequences. Each distinct TCR and UMI combination averaged more than ten appearances in raw reads.

Individually, TCR cDNA molecules were each labelled with a unique molecular identifier. In TCRdb, the 5' RACE reads were re-called with MiXCR into one record per CDR3 protein. The sample has 20,000 to 25,000 distinct CDR3 sequences, roughly 6.9% seen once. Many counts were recorded for this clonotype. Its antigen is currently unknown. Described time point: sample taken at primary tumor resection. Unsorted whole RNA from tumor, nontumor lung or frozen PBMC underwent sequencing. Study-wide points: Follow-up blood showed ubiquitous expanded tumor TCRs less than blood at resection did.

The sequencing used PBMCs, collected at surgery. This receptor was obtained from a male donor with early-stage non-small cell lung cancer.

The CDR3 reads CASSREFPTDTQYF. CDR3 coding DNA: TGCGCCAGCTCTCGAGAGTTCCCCACAGATACGCAGTATTTT. The chain joins TRBV5-1 to TRBJ2-3; no definite D call. V was shortened by 7 bases and J by 2 bases, with 14 bases between the two germline ends. The germline V gene encodes CDR1 SGHRS and CDR2 YFSETQ. This CDR3 contains 14 residues.